The rows below give T cell receptor delta chains drawn from one sample of a study of in vitro expanded adult blood gammadelta T cells. The antigens these receptors bind are not known. TCRdb reanalyzed the 5' RACE reads using CATT. The sample lists more than 300 delta-chain clones, 38% occurring once. Sequenced material: gamma-delta T cells from peripheral blood expanded in culture, taken from an in vitro culture stimulated with Abnoba P. The receptors come from an adult in good health. The CDR3 runs from the conserved cysteine through the conserved F or W. The order of the fields is J gene, clone size, V gene, CDR3 length, D gene, CDR3 protein, CDR3 DNA. A D gene is named only where the DNA matches it firmly. The size of a clone is reported for some rows only, either as once, few or many, or as a class for expanded clones.

j_gene: TRDJ1
abundance: few
v_gene: TRDV2
len: 20
d_gene: NA
CDR3aa: CACDTMSGLGEKQYTDKLIF
CDR3nt: TGTGCCTGCGACACTATGTCGGGGTTAGGGGAGAAGCAGTACACCGATAAACTCATCTTT

j_gene: TRDJ1
abundance: hyperexpanded
v_gene: TRDV2
len: 15
d_gene: NA
CDR3aa: CACDTVGTGPNKLIF
CDR3nt: TGTGCCTGTGACACCGTAGGAACGGGGCCGAATAAACTCATCTTT

j_gene: TRDJ2
abundance: large
v_gene: TRDV2
len: 18
d_gene: TRDD3
CDR3aa: CACDTVLGRSSSTAQLFF
CDR3nt: TGTGCCTGTGACACAGTACTGGGGCGATCCTCTTCGACAGCACAACTCTTCTTT

j_gene: TRDJ3
abundance: large
v_gene: TRDV2
len: 19
d_gene: TRDD3
CDR3aa: CACDTGGSKSSWDTRQMFF
CDR3nt: TGTGCCTGTGACACTGGGGGATCGAAGAGCTCCTGGGACACCCGACAGATGTTTTTC

j_gene: TRDJ1
abundance: large
v_gene: TRDV2
len: 18
d_gene: TRDD3
CDR3aa: CACDTVDTGGAYTDKLIF
CDR3nt: TGTGCCTGTGACACCGTGGATACTGGGGGGGCTTACACCGATAAACTCATCTTT

j_gene: TRDJ1
abundance: NA
v_gene: TRDV2
len: 18
d_gene: TRDD3
CDR3aa: CACLPLRGDKRDTDKLIF
CDR3nt: TGTGCCTGTTTACCCTTACGGGGGGATAAAAGGGACACCGATAAACTCATCTTT

j_gene: TRDJ1
abundance: few
v_gene: TRDV1
len: 18
d_gene: TRDD3
CDR3aa: CALVPSRGDTRFLFKLIF
CDR3nt: TGTGCTCTTGTCCCATCTCGGGGGGATACGCGGTTCCTTTTTAAACTCATCTTT

j_gene: TRDJ1
abundance: hyperexpanded
v_gene: TRDV2
len: 18
d_gene: TRDD3
CDR3aa: CACLPLLGDKRVTDKLIF
CDR3nt: TGTGCCTGTTTACCCTTACTGGGGGATAAAAGGGTCACCGATAAACTCATCTTT

j_gene: TRDJ1
abundance: hyperexpanded
v_gene: TRDV2
len: 18
d_gene: TRDD3
CDR3aa: CACDTLLTGGSSVDKLIF
CDR3nt: TGTGCCTGTGACACCCTGCTTACTGGGGGATCGTCCGTGGATAAACTCATCTTT

j_gene: TRDJ1
abundance: hyperexpanded
v_gene: TRDV2
len: 15
d_gene: NA
CDR3aa: CACDTAFPRTDKLIF
CDR3nt: TGTGCCTGTGACACCGCTTTTCCCCGCACCGATAAACTCATCTTT

j_gene: TRDJ1
abundance: hyperexpanded
v_gene: TRDV2
len: 16
d_gene: NA
CDR3aa: CACDTVGNPIRDKLIF
CDR3nt: TGTGCCTGTGACACCGTAGGGAACCCAATCCGCGATAAACTCATCTTT

j_gene: TRDJ1
abundance: hyperexpanded
v_gene: TRDV2
len: 21
d_gene: NA
CDR3aa: CACDTVRQRVTEARYTDKLIF
CDR3nt: TGTGCCTGTGACACCGTTCGTCAGCGAGTAACTGAGGCTCGGTACACCGATAAACTCATCTTT

j_gene: TRDJ3
abundance: NA
v_gene: TRDV2
len: 22
d_gene: TRDD3
CDR3aa: CACDTIGLGGKNTTWDTRQMFF
CDR3nt: TGTGCCTGTGACACCATAGGACTGGGGGGCAAGAATACTACCTGGGACACTCGACAGATGTTTTTC

j_gene: TRDJ1
abundance: hyperexpanded
v_gene: TRDV2
len: 15
d_gene: NA
CDR3aa: CACDTIGSRTDKLIF
CDR3nt: TGTGCCTGTGACACCATCGGGTCGCGTACCGATAAACTCATCTTT